The TCR beta chain under discussion was sequenced for a study of cytomegalovirus exposure and HLA in healthy donors (TCRdb year 2017). Describing the broader study: A later analysis indicated that the 95 to 150 validation repertoires were generated on the platform also employed for the 700 or so repertoires of the first cohort. Besides the first cohort of roughly 640 subjects, a separate validation cohort made up of roughly 120 different subjects was used. The study aimed to test whether cataloging public T cell receptors could reveal signatures of past pathogen exposure. To predict cytomegalovirus infection status, the study brought together high-throughput TCR immunosequencing, statistical association of individual TCRs with disease status, and machine learning. The study at large found these results: While some public TCRs were present in many individuals, most TCR sequences turned up only very rarely across donors. Cytomegalovirus status was reported to be diagnosed by the classifier with high specificity and sensitivity in both the original and validation cohorts. Subsequent analysis determined that TCRs grouped into clusters in the first cohort also showed a tendency toward co-occurrence across the roughly 120 validation repertoires, and 94% of cluster scores exceeded 0. The authors suggested that the approach could potentially be extended to other disease states and immunological phenotypes. All 120 or so repertoires were used to score co-occurrence in the validation cohort in a later analysis, because that analysis had no HLA typing for the cohort. A total of 164 TCR beta chains were listed by the study as associated with cytomegalovirus. A few of the identified cytomegalovirus-associated TCR beta chains were confirmed in vitro to be specific for cytomegalovirus antigens.

Library construction relied on the immunoSEQ multiplex PCR assay. The paper's processing steps were these. A statistical classification framework was built for diagnosing cytomegalovirus status from the catalog of TCR beta chain sequences. Drawn from immuneACCESS, this table holds only the in-frame rearrangements with V and J called that TCRdb kept. Clones are partly lost; checked studies trace under half to an unresolved V gene and leave the rest unexplained. That table supplies the V and J calls and clone size; D and trimming were determined from the DNA. Counted in this sample were under 150,000 clones; less than 90% of them appeared once. The top ten constitute 2.9% of the sample. The donors were included in the validation cohort of 120 subjects, a group kept apart from the roughly 690-subject first cohort. CDR1 and CDR2, looked up from the germline V gene, are MGHRA and YSYEKL. V drops 1 base and J drops 12 bases, leaving 19 bases in between. Its CDR3 holds 15 amino acids, cysteine through phenylalanine. CDR3 DNA is the only sequence kept; it has 45 bases, read in frame from the first base.

With regard to this clone: No cognate antigen has been identified for it. Base qualities are not recorded, but no much larger clone differs from it by a single base.

The sequence joins TRBV4-1 to TRBJ2-1, and perhaps TRBD2 as D gene, on 5 matching bases. The sample consisted of PBMCs. The sequence derives from a man aged 18-30 years in good health and CMV-seronegative. The CDR3 region: CASSQATTSYAGQFF. The sequenced DNA is TGCGCCAGCAGCCAAGCCACCACCAGTTATGCGGGGCAGTTCTTC.